This T cell receptor beta chain emerged from a study of blood T cell repertoires in COVID-19 (dated by TCRdb to the early 2020s). With regard to the full study: The collaborator samples originated in the United States, Italy and Spain and spanned the acute and convalescent phases of COVID-19. HLA class I and class II types, where available, came from metadata supplied by the sample provider rather than from assay-based typing. Nearly every sample came with metadata listing a de-identified subject ID, COVID-19 status, age in years and sex. The material from the prospective study consisted of cDNA or gDNA derived from T cells, B-cell-depleted T cells, or PBMCs. The repertoires were made available in a free public database intended to serve as a resource for research on the immune response to SARS-CoV-2. The samples were drawn from the first 160 participants of the ongoing ImmuneRACE study and from 950 to 1,500 subjects provided by 6 global collaborators. Subjects who had been exposed to COVID-19, were actively infected with it, or had recovered from it provided the deeply sampled blood TCRbeta repertoires that made up the dataset. Here is what the overall study found, with its caveats: The amount of clinical and demographic metadata varied by source and participant and was provided uncurated.

V loses 2 bases of germline sequence and J loses 0 bases, and the interval between the two ends is 23 bases. CDR1 is given as MDHEN and CDR2 as SYDVKM, both from the germline V gene. From its cysteine to its phenylalanine, the CDR3 spans 20 amino acids. Kept here is only the CDR3 DNA, which spans 60 bases and is read in frame from base 1. The collaborating institutions used their own protocols to collect whole blood in K2EDTA tubes. Collaborator samples were shipped for TCRbeta analysis as frozen whole blood, isolated PBMCs, or DNA extracted from either sample type. On this clone itself: The specificity of this receptor is unknown. Base qualities were left out, and no much larger clone turns up one base away.

TCRbeta CDR3 regions were amplified from genomic DNA using the immunoSEQ Assay, a bias-controlled multiplex PCR. Regarding the original processing steps: The number of nucleated cells in each sample was estimated from the amplification of reference gene primers within the assay. To quantify the absolute abundance of each unique TCRbeta CDR3 rearrangement, sequence reads were collapsed and filtered. For each sample, productive Simpson clonality was calculated as the square root of Simpson's diversity index across productive rearrangements. The table comes from immuneACCESS by way of TCRdb, which keeps in-frame sequences with V and J called. Part of the clones is missing from these tables; in studies checked, under half for an unresolved V gene and the rest for unknown reasons. That table supplies the V and J calls and clone size; D and trimming were determined from the DNA. The sample data list hundreds of thousands of clones, and around 89% of these were observed just once. The biggest ten clones account for 12% of the sample.

The chain employs TRBV28 and TRBJ1-3, with no confident D gene call. Material: peripheral blood. This receptor was taken from a woman in her sixties with acute or convalescent COVID-19. CDR3 loop: CASSLRGIPLSGVSGNTIYF. The sequenced DNA: TGTGCCAGCAGTTTAAGAGGGATTCCCCTGTCTGGGGTCTCTGGAAACACCATATATTTT.